This is a list of T cell receptor beta chains from one sample in a study of blood T cell repertoires in COVID-19. Clones were read by immunoSEQ multiplex PCR, and TCRdb kept only the in-frame ones, dropping some. The top ten hold around 7.3% of the sample, which has more than 95,000 clones, roughly 90% seen once. What was sequenced was peripheral blood. The receptors come from a man aged 50-60 years with acute or convalescent COVID-19. The CDR3 runs from the conserved cysteine through the conserved F or W. D genes are given only for firm matches. The size field is filled for only some rows; it gives once, few, many or a size class.

>TRBJ1-2|.|TRBV15|TRBD1
CATSQIGTDYGYTF
TGTGCCACCAGTCAGATAGGGACAGACTATGGCTACACCTTC
>TRBJ2-7|.|TRBV2|.
CASSEGLPSYEQYF
TGTGCCAGCAGTGAGGGACTTCCATCCTACGAGCAGTACTTC
>TRBJ1-1|once|TRBV13|TRBD1
CASSSGTGASTEAFF
TGTGCCAGCAGCTCCGGGACAGGGGCGTCCACTGAAGCTTTCTTT
>TRBJ1-3|.|TRBV5-5|TRBD1
CASSLGTGASGNTIYF
TGTGCCAGCAGCCTCGGGACAGGGGCTTCTGGAAACACCATATATTTT
>TRBJ1-1|few|TRBV6-6|TRBD1
CASSRPRQGAGAEAFF
TGTGCCAGCAGTCGACCTCGACAGGGGGCAGGCGCTGAAGCTTTCTTT
>TRBJ2-1|.|TRBV11-2|.
CASSLAPGYEQFF
TGTGCCAGCAGCTTAGCTCCAGGGTATGAGCAGTTCTTC
>TRBJ1-6|.|TRBV2|.
CASSEAAIGGGASPLHF
TGTGCCAGCAGTGAAGCAGCGATCGGAGGGGGGGCTTCACCCCTCCACTTT
>TRBJ1-3|.|TRBV9|.
CASSAGHLDSGNTIYF
TGTGCCAGCAGCGCCGGACACCTCGACTCTGGAAACACCATATATTTT
>TRBJ2-7|.|TRBV2|TRBD2
CASSPFSGRAYEQYF
TGTGCCAGCAGTCCTTTTAGCGGGAGGGCCTACGAGCAGTACTTC
>TRBJ1-2|once|TRBV5-1|.
CASSFGRGNYGYTF
TGCGCCAGCAGCTTCGGCAGGGGTAACTATGGCTACACCTTC
>TRBJ2-3|.|TRBV27|.
CASSFLRITPDTQYF
TGTGCCAGCAGTTTCCTGAGGATTACCCCAGATACGCAGTATTTT
>TRBJ2-7|.|TRBV29-1|.
CSVAGQRGSEQYF
TGCAGCGTGGCCGGACAGAGGGGGTCCGAGCAGTACTTC
>TRBJ1-5|.|TRBV18|.
CASSPAGVQPQHF
TGTGCCAGCTCACCCGCGGGGGTACAGCCCCAGCATTTT
>TRBJ1-2|.|TRBV9|TRBD1
CASSPDRGGYGYTF
TGTGCCAGCAGCCCCGACAGGGGTGGCTATGGCTACACCTTC
>TRBJ2-1|.|TRBV11-2|TRBD1
CASSPGPGTGGNEQFF
TGTGCCAGCAGCCCCGGCCCCGGGACAGGGGGCAATGAGCAGTTCTTC
>TRBJ2-5|.|TRBV12-3/TRBV12-4|.
CASTTSGETQYF
TGTGCCAGTACGACTAGTGGAGAGACCCAGTACTTC
>TRBJ2-1|.|TRBV19|TRBD2
CASSILSGGMDEQFF
TGTGCCAGTAGTATATTGAGCGGGGGGATGGATGAGCAGTTCTTC